The clone carrying this TCR beta chain was counted a single time. Produced via immunoSEQ multiplex PCR; TCRdb's table is partial and in-frame only. This table has about 89,000 clones, nearly 95% appearing once. The V and J ends lost 8 bases and 2 bases respectively, with 10 bases between them. CDR3 length: 13 residues. The germline V gene encodes CDR1 MNHEY and CDR2 SMNVEV (reference sequence). This sample was taken from a study of T cell changes during pregnancy in multiple sclerosis. The J gene is TRBJ1-5, the V gene TRBV27; D perhaps matches TRBD1 (6 bases). This clonotype was obtained from a female donor in good health, enrolled as a control in a pregnancy study. The source material was peripheral blood, sampled after pregnancy. The CDR3 DNA is TGTGCCAGCTCTTGGACAGGCAATCAGCCCCAGCATTTT. Encoded protein: CASSWTGNQPQHF.